Reported below is one T cell receptor (beta chain). Its specific antigen is unknown. Base-call qualities are not available, and no considerably larger clone is one nucleotide away. The source of the sample is a study of early T cells in non-severe SARS-CoV-2 infection (dated by TCRdb to the early 2020s). Regarding the study in general: Because TCR sequencing relied on bulk RNA taken from unsorted whole blood, pairing of alpha and beta chains was not possible. What the study reported, not specific to this receptor: VDJdb matching was skewed toward anti-spike CD8 responses and likely underestimated virus-specific expansions by missing private and CD4 specificities.

Set within a cohort of healthcare workers in London, UK, this nested case-control study involved weekly PCR testing of nasopharyngeal swabs along with blood sampling. Healthcare workers were recruited during the week of the UK lockdown, between 23 and 31 March 2020, and followed weekly for up to roughly 15 weeks. Library construction relied on 5' RACE. TCRdb records NextSeq 500 as the sequencer. In the TCR library protocol, unique molecular identifiers were attached to individual cDNA molecules to correct for PCR bias and sequencing error. Both TCR alpha and beta chains were sequenced, and tight co-correlation was observed between alpha and beta sequence abundances in each sample. Per the authors' processing: Decombinator V4 was used to perform V gene, J gene and CDR3 annotation of TCR sequences. Expanded TCRs were defined as changing significantly between any two time points under a Poisson model with p below 0.0001. TCR abundances were normalised to the total number of TCRs sequenced per sample and expressed as counts per million. MAIT TCRs were defined by TRAV1-2 paired with TRAJ12, TRAJ20 or TRAJ33, and iNKT TCRs by TRAV10 paired with TRAJ18. VDJdb, accessed on 1 November 2021, was searched for TCRs annotated for CMV, EBV and SARS-CoV-2, and TCRs annotated for more than one antigen were excluded. TCRdb reran the public reads through fastp at Q25 and MiXCR, keeping productive beta chains. Rows with a matching CDR3 protein are joined into one entry that keeps the most common DNA and genes. The authors' filters were not applied to this entry. The sample contains under 40,000 distinct CDR3 sequences, 5.8% of them found a single time. The ten largest make up 7% to 8.5% of the sample.

Its CDR3 holds 14 amino acids, cysteine through phenylalanine. Here the CDR3 DNA is all that survives: 42 bases in frame from base 1. Trimming accounts for 4 bases at V and 4 bases at J, while the number of junction bases matched to no gene is 7. CDR1 is given as GTSNPN and CDR2 as SVGIG, both from the germline V gene (reference sequence). The receptor chain draws on TRBV30 and TRBJ1-3; 7 bases in the middle match TRBD1. This clonotype originated in an adult who was a healthcare worker with PCR-confirmed SARS-CoV-2 infection or an uninfected control (not recorded which). Sequences were obtained from whole blood. The sequence in DNA is TGTGCCTGGAACTCCGGGACAGAGGGAAACACCATATATTTT. Translated, this is CAWNSGTEGNTIYF.